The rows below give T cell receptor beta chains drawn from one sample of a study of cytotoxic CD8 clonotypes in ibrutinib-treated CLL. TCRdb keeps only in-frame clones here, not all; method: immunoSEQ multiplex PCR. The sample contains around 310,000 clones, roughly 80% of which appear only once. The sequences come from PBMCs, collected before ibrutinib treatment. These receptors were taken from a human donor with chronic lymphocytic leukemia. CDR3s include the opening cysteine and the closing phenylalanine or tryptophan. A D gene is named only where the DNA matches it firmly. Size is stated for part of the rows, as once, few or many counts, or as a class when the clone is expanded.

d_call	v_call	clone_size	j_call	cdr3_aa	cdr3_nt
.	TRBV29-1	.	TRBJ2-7	CSVEDPSASYEQYF	TGCAGCGTTGAAGATCCTAGCGCCTCCTACGAGCAGTACTTC
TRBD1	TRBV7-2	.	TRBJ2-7	CASSRQGVHEQYF	TGTGCCAGCAGTCGTCAGGGGGTACACGAGCAGTACTTC
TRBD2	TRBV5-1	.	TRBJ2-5	CASSLVLAEETQYF	TGCGCCAGCAGCTTGGTACTAGCGGAGGAGACCCAGTACTTC
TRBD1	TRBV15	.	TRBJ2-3	CATSRDPDRDADTQYF	TGTGCCACCAGCAGAGACCCCGACAGGGACGCAGATACGCAGTATTTT
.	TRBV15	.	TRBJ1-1	CATSRDTGALNTEAFF	TGTGCCACCAGCAGAGATACGGGGGCGTTGAACACTGAAGCTTTCTTT
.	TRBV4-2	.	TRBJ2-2	CASSQDGNTGELFF	TGTGCCAGCAGCCAAGACGGGAACACCGGGGAGCTGTTTTTT
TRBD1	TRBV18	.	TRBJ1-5	CASSRVGQGSEPQHF	TGTGCCAGCTCCCGGGTAGGACAGGGTTCTGAACCCCAGCATTTT
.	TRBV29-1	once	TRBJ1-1	CSVEVLAGNTEAFF	TGCAGCGTTGAAGTTCTAGCGGGGAACACTGAAGCTTTCTTT
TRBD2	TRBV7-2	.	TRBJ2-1	CASSLPGLAGRNEQFF	TGTGCCAGCAGCCTTCCCGGACTAGCGGGTAGGAATGAGCAGTTCTTC
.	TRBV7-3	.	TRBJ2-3	CASSLTSDTQYF	TGTGCCAGCAGCTTAACGAGCGATACGCAGTATTTT
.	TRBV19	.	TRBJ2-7	CASSIPGGATYEQYF	TGTGCCAGTAGTATCCCTGGGGGGGCTACCTACGAGCAGTACTTC
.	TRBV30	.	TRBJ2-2	CAWSVLGGASTGELFF	TGTGCCTGGAGTGTACTCGGAGGGGCGTCCACCGGGGAGCTGTTTTTT
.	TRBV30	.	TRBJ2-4	CAWSERLDIGENIQYF	TGTGCCTGGAGTGAGCGACTAGATATCGGTGAAAACATTCAGTACTTC
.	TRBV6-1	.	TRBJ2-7	CASRPGLSVYEQYF	TGTGCCAGCAGACCAGGGTTGTCAGTCTACGAGCAGTACTTC